The sequence of this T cell receptor (beta chain) was determined in a study of blood T cell repertoires in COVID-19. Across the study: The cDNA or gDNA used as material had been derived from T cells, B-cell-depleted T cells, or PBMCs.

Source study methods: Counts of nucleated cells, estimated from reference gene primer amplification, were obtained. The assay was immunoSEQ multiplex PCR, and TCRdb's table has in-frame clones only and misses some. V and J calls and clone size come straight from that table; D and trimming were deduced from the DNA. The sample yields approximately 50,000 clones, roughly nine tenths seen once. V was cut by 5 bases and J by 5 bases, with 10 bases left in between. Germline V gene data show CDR1 as LNHDA and CDR2 as SQIVND (reference sequence). CDR3 length: 12 amino acids. This receptor was identified in a man older than 75 with active or convalescent COVID-19. The material sequenced was peripheral blood. The V and J genes are TRBV19 and TRBJ2-7, with D possibly being TRBD1 (6 bases). Here the CDR3 DNA reads TGTGCCAGTAGTCCAGGGGTTAACGAGCAGTACTTC. Translated: CASSPGVNEQYF.